These T cell receptor beta chains were read from a single sample in a study of T cell responses to AZD1222 COVID-19 vaccine. Generated by immunoSEQ multiplex PCR, the TCRdb table keeps only in-frame clones and is missing some. The sample contains 120,000 to 150,000 clones, more than 85% of which appear only once. The sample was peripheral blood, taken 28 days after the second AZD1222 dose. The receptors were gathered from an adult who received the AZD1222 COVID-19 vaccine. The CDR3 runs from the conserved cysteine through the conserved F or W. Each record gives: J gene, V gene, D gene, clone size, CDR3 protein, CDR3 DNA. The D gene is left open where the match is weak. Clone size appears in some rows only: once, few, many, or a class for an expanded clone.

j_gene: TRBJ2-3
v_gene: TRBV4-2
d_gene: TRBD2
abundance: -
CDR3aa: CASTPGLAGGITDTQYF
CDR3nt: TGTGCCTCTACTCCGGGACTAGCGGGGGGGATTACAGATACGCAGTATTTT

j_gene: TRBJ2-2
v_gene: TRBV5-1
d_gene: -
abundance: -
CDR3aa: CASRRMAGELFF
CDR3nt: TGCGCCAGCAGGCGGATGGCCGGGGAGCTGTTTTTT

j_gene: TRBJ1-2
v_gene: TRBV12-3/TRBV12-4
d_gene: -
abundance: -
CDR3aa: CASSLTGHDYTF
CDR3nt: TGTGCCAGCAGTCTCACAGGGCATGACTACACCTTC

j_gene: TRBJ2-5
v_gene: TRBV12-3/TRBV12-4
d_gene: -
abundance: once
CDR3aa: CASSFTQGETQYF
CDR3nt: TGTGCCAGCAGTTTTACTCAAGGGGAGACCCAGTACTTC

j_gene: TRBJ1-5
v_gene: TRBV5-4
d_gene: TRBD1
abundance: -
CDR3aa: CASSSGGLGQPQHF
CDR3nt: TGTGCCAGCAGCTCAGGGGGTCTAGGACAGCCCCAGCATTTT

j_gene: TRBJ2-5
v_gene: TRBV28
d_gene: TRBD2
abundance: -
CDR3aa: CASRLAGVETQYF
CDR3nt: TGTGCCAGCCGACTAGCGGGAGTGGAGACCCAGTACTTC

j_gene: TRBJ1-1
v_gene: TRBV4-2
d_gene: TRBD1
abundance: -
CDR3aa: CASSQEWDRGMTEAFF
CDR3nt: TGTGCCAGCAGCCAAGAGTGGGACAGGGGGATGACTGAAGCTTTCTTT

j_gene: TRBJ2-2
v_gene: TRBV2
d_gene: TRBD1
abundance: -
CDR3aa: CASSPGTGGERLFF
CDR3nt: TGTGCCAGCAGCCCCGGGACAGGGGGCGAAAGGCTGTTTTTT

j_gene: TRBJ1-1
v_gene: TRBV14
d_gene: -
abundance: -
CDR3aa: CASSSQFNTEAFF
CDR3nt: TGTGCCAGCAGCTCCCAATTTAACACTGAAGCTTTCTTT

j_gene: TRBJ2-3
v_gene: TRBV6-5
d_gene: -
abundance: -
CDR3aa: CASSEPWKDTQYF
CDR3nt: TGTGCCAGCAGCGAGCCCTGGAAAGATACGCAGTATTTT

j_gene: TRBJ2-7
v_gene: TRBV5-4
d_gene: TRBD1
abundance: -
CDR3aa: CASTTKDRGPYEQYF
CDR3nt: TGTGCCAGCACCACGAAGGACAGGGGACCCTACGAGCAGTACTTC

j_gene: TRBJ2-3
v_gene: TRBV5-6
d_gene: TRBD2
abundance: once
CDR3aa: CASSPGLAGGTDTQYF
CDR3nt: TGTGCCAGCAGCCCGGGACTAGCGGGAGGGACAGATACGCAGTATTTT

j_gene: TRBJ2-1
v_gene: TRBV12-3/TRBV12-4
d_gene: TRBD2
abundance: -
CDR3aa: CASTLGTSSTQFF
CDR3nt: TGTGCCAGCACCCTAGGGACTAGCTCCACCCAGTTCTTC

j_gene: TRBJ2-1
v_gene: TRBV7-6
d_gene: -
abundance: -
CDR3aa: CASSSRGGGYNEQFF
CDR3nt: TGTGCCAGCAGCTCCCGAGGGGGGGGATACAATGAGCAGTTCTTC

j_gene: TRBJ1-1
v_gene: TRBV4-3
d_gene: TRBD1
abundance: -
CDR3aa: CASSQDQGAGWTEAFF
CDR3nt: TGCGCCAGCAGCCAAGATCAGGGGGCGGGGTGGACTGAAGCTTTCTTT

j_gene: TRBJ2-5
v_gene: TRBV7-8
d_gene: -
abundance: -
CDR3aa: CASSLAWSQRGETQYF
CDR3nt: TGTGCCAGCAGCTTAGCGTGGTCCCAACGGGGAGAGACCCAGTACTTC

j_gene: TRBJ1-4
v_gene: TRBV19
d_gene: -
abundance: few
CDR3aa: CASSQPLGTTGGKLFF
CDR3nt: TGTGCCAGTAGCCAACCTTTAGGGACTACGGGCGGAAAACTGTTTTTT

j_gene: TRBJ2-7
v_gene: TRBV4-3
d_gene: -
abundance: -
CDR3aa: CASSQKRGRSYEQYF
CDR3nt: TGCGCCAGCAGCCAGAAAAGAGGACGCTCCTACGAGCAGTACTTC

j_gene: TRBJ2-1
v_gene: TRBV18
d_gene: -
abundance: once
CDR3aa: CASSVEVSSYNEQFF
CDR3nt: TGTGCCAGCTCAGTGGAAGTTAGCTCCTACAATGAGCAGTTCTTC

j_gene: TRBJ1-2
v_gene: TRBV6-4
d_gene: -
abundance: -
CDR3aa: CASSDSTHPRGGYTF
CDR3nt: TGTGCCAGCAGTGACTCGACTCATCCCCGGGGTGGCTACACCTTC

j_gene: TRBJ1-5
v_gene: TRBV28
d_gene: -
abundance: -
CDR3aa: CASSPQAPPGQNQPQHF
CDR3nt: TGTGCCAGCAGTCCCCAAGCCCCTCCGGGACAAAATCAGCCCCAGCATTTT

j_gene: TRBJ2-1
v_gene: TRBV27
d_gene: -
abundance: -
CDR3aa: CASGRDGNNEQFF
CDR3nt: TGTGCCAGCGGGAGAGACGGAAACAATGAGCAGTTCTTC

j_gene: TRBJ2-7
v_gene: TRBV15
d_gene: -
abundance: -
CDR3aa: CATSRDGGYEQYF
CDR3nt: TGTGCCACCAGCAGAGACGGGGGCTACGAGCAGTACTTC

j_gene: TRBJ2-6
v_gene: TRBV27
d_gene: TRBD2
abundance: -
CDR3aa: CASSVAGPTGANVLTF
CDR3nt: TGTGCCAGCTCGGTAGCGGGGCCAACCGGGGCCAACGTCCTGACTTTC

j_gene: TRBJ1-2
v_gene: TRBV7-2
d_gene: -
abundance: -
CDR3aa: CASSLGWRAATYGYTF
CDR3nt: TGTGCCAGCAGCTTAGGATGGAGGGCAGCCACCTATGGCTACACCTTC

j_gene: TRBJ2-7
v_gene: TRBV29-1
d_gene: TRBD1
abundance: -
CDR3aa: CSARDSRDEQYF
CDR3nt: TGCAGCGCTAGGGACAGCAGGGACGAGCAGTACTTC

j_gene: TRBJ1-2
v_gene: TRBV7-8
d_gene: TRBD1
abundance: -
CDR3aa: CASKLPGQMNGYTF
CDR3nt: TGTGCCAGCAAATTACCGGGACAGATGAATGGCTACACCTTC

j_gene: TRBJ2-1
v_gene: TRBV9
d_gene: TRBD2
abundance: -
CDR3aa: CASSTPSGLAGGSYNEQFF
CDR3nt: TGTGCCAGCAGCACCCCTTCGGGACTAGCGGGGGGCTCCTACAATGAGCAGTTCTTC

j_gene: TRBJ1-6
v_gene: TRBV4-2
d_gene: -
abundance: -
CDR3aa: CASSQAPGDNSPLHF
CDR3nt: TGTGCCAGCAGCCAAGCCCCAGGGGATAATTCACCCCTCCACTTT

j_gene: TRBJ1-1
v_gene: TRBV9
d_gene: TRBD1
abundance: -
CDR3aa: CASGKTGGRTEAFF
CDR3nt: TGTGCCAGCGGCAAAACAGGGGGCAGGACTGAAGCTTTCTTT

j_gene: TRBJ1-2
v_gene: TRBV10-3
d_gene: -
abundance: few
CDR3aa: CAISESGPMNYGYTF
CDR3nt: TGTGCCATCAGTGAGTCGGGGCCGATGAACTATGGCTACACCTTC

j_gene: TRBJ1-1
v_gene: TRBV19
d_gene: -
abundance: -
CDR3aa: CASSAGRGTEAFF
CDR3nt: TGTGCCAGTAGTGCCGGCCGGGGCACTGAAGCTTTCTTT

j_gene: TRBJ1-1
v_gene: TRBV12-3/TRBV12-4
d_gene: -
abundance: -
CDR3aa: CASSWGNTEAFF
CDR3nt: TGTGCCAGCAGTTGGGGGAACACTGAAGCTTTCTTT

j_gene: TRBJ1-2
v_gene: TRBV5-1
d_gene: -
abundance: -
CDR3aa: CASRPAVGAGGYTF
CDR3nt: TGCGCCAGCCGCCCAGCAGTGGGGGCGGGAGGCTACACCTTC